One and the same sample provided the 6 T cell receptor beta chains below, sequenced in a study of Graves' ophthalmopathy and Graves' hyperthyroidism. TCR beta CDR3 regions were amplified from RNA transcripts. First-round RT-PCR with HTBI primers preceded a second-round multiplex PCR. TCRdb reprocessed the multiplex PCR reads with MiXCR, giving one entry per CDR3 protein. The sample shows about 400,000 distinct CDR3 sequences, around 17% of them seen only once. The material sequenced was peripheral blood. Source of these receptors: a young woman with Graves' ophthalmopathy.

This clonotype was observed a few times. The V and J genes are TRBV12-3 or TRBV12-4 and TRBJ2-5; the match to TRBD2 covers 10 bases. Losses at the gene ends were 7 bases for V and 5 bases for J; bases not matched to a gene: 7. The CDR3 has 14 residues. DNA of the CDR3: TGTGCCAGCACCCTAGCGGGAGTTTTGGAGACCCAGTACTTC. Its protein product is CASTLAGVLETQYF.

This clonotype was seen repeatedly, ten times or more. The rearrangement uses TRBV20-1 and TRBJ1-6; 12 positions match TRBD1. Looked up from germline, CDR1 is DFQATT and CDR2 is SNEGSKA (reference sequence). The CDR3 extends over 16 amino acids. After removal of 0 bases from V and 7 bases from J, the junction contained 4 bases not matched to a gene. DNA of the CDR3: TGCAGTGCTAGAGATCCAGGGACAGGGGGCAATTCACCCCTCCACTTT. Translation: CSARDPGTGGNSPLHF.

This clonotype has a count of ten or more. V and J are TRBV14 and TRBJ2-6; D is undetermined. The CDR3 is 18 residues long. V lost 1 base, J lost 0 bases, and 13 bases lay in between. CDR1 is SGHDN and CDR2 is FVKESK in the germline V gene. The CDR3 spells CASSQAVGSLSGANVLTF. The CDR3 DNA reads TGTGCCAGCAGCCAAGCGGTGGGTAGTCTCTCTGGGGCCAACGTCCTGACTTTC.

This clonotype was detected ten times or more. CDR3 coding DNA: TGTGCCATCAGTGAGACAGGGTTCCACTCCAATTCACCCCTCCACTTT. As protein: CAISETGFHSNSPLHF. V is TRBV10-3 and J is TRBJ1-6; tentatively, D is TRBD1 (6 bases). Germline V CDR1 and CDR2: ENHRY, SYGVKD. V lost 2 bases and J lost 7, with 15 bases in between. This CDR3 region has 16 residues.

At least ten counts were recorded for this clonotype. The chain joins TRBV27 to TRBJ1-5; tentatively, D is TRBD1 (6 bases). CDR1 and CDR2 from the germline V gene are MNHEY and SMNVEV (reference sequence). The CDR3 is 14 residues long. The V gene lost 4 bases and the J gene lost 7 bases, with 14 bases spanning the gap. The CDR3 sequence: CASSYTGSGQPQHF. The CDR3 bases are TGTGCCAGCAGTTATACAGGGTCCGGGCAGCCCCAGCATTTT.

The V call is TRBV7-9, the J call TRBJ1-2, with D perhaps matching TRBD1 (5 bases). Trimming left V 6 bases short and J 6 bases short, with 14 bases between. Germline V gives CDR1 SEHNR, CDR2 FQNEAQ (reference sequence). This CDR3 has 13 amino acids. The CDR3 nucleotides are TGTGCCAGCAGTTTGACAGTAAATGATGGCTACACCTTC. Its translation: CASSLTVNDGYTF.